This is a list of T cell receptor beta chains from one sample in a study of T cell responses to AZD1222 COVID-19 vaccine. Clones were read by immunoSEQ multiplex PCR, and TCRdb kept only the in-frame ones, dropping some. This sample has approximately 190,000 clones, with approximately 91% found just once. Source: peripheral blood, taken on day 0 of AZD1222 vaccination. The receptor set was obtained from an adult in good health. CDR3s include the opening cysteine and the closing phenylalanine or tryptophan. A D gene is named only where the DNA matches it firmly. Size values are once, few and many counts, or a class for expanded clones, and some rows have none.

V,D,J,size,CDR3,DNA
TRBV11-2,-,TRBJ1-2,-,CASSPGQTYGYTF,TGTGCCAGCAGCCCGGGACAAACCTATGGCTACACCTTC
TRBV9,-,TRBJ1-1,few,CASSVTPGTEAFF,TGTGCCAGCAGCGTCACACCCGGGACCGAAGCTTTCTTT
TRBV19,-,TRBJ2-1,few,CASSMVAPGYNEQFF,TGTGCCAGTAGTATGGTAGCGCCCGGGTACAATGAGCAGTTCTTC
TRBV27,-,TRBJ1-6,-,CASSGGGKSNSPLHF,TGTGCCAGCAGCGGGGGCGGGAAGAGTAATTCACCCCTCCACTTT
TRBV7-9,-,TRBJ1-3,-,CASSLKMGDSGNTIYF,TGTGCCAGCAGCCTGAAAATGGGTGATTCTGGAAACACCATATATTTT
TRBV5-1,TRBD1,TRBJ1-1,-,CASSLWGNRGTEAFF,TGCGCCAGCAGCTTGTGGGGTAACAGGGGTACGGAAGCTTTCTTT
TRBV7-2,-,TRBJ2-2,-,CASSPNPAGQTGELFF,TGTGCCAGCAGCCCCAACCCCGCGGGGCAGACCGGGGAGCTGTTTTTT
TRBV5-4,TRBD1,TRBJ1-5,once,CASSRKAWTGAFFQPQHF,TGTGCCAGCAGCAGGAAAGCCTGGACAGGGGCTTTTTTTCAGCCCCAGCATTTT
TRBV23-1,TRBD1,TRBJ2-7,-,CASSQTGPAYEQYF,TGCGCCAGCAGTCAGACAGGGCCCGCCTACGAGCAGTACTTC
TRBV20-1,-,TRBJ2-7,-,CSAGTDYEQYF,TGCAGTGCCGGGACGGATTACGAGCAGTACTTC
TRBV3-1/TRBV3-2,-,TRBJ2-5,-,CASSQRPGLEGETQYF,TGTGCCAGCAGCCAACGTCCGGGCCTCGAGGGGGAGACCCAGTACTTC
TRBV5-1,TRBD1,TRBJ1-2,-,CASSYRTGGLDYGYTF,TGCGCCAGCAGCTACCGGACAGGGGGACTTGACTATGGCTACACCTTC
TRBV5-4,-,TRBJ1-2,-,CASSLKATGDYGYTF,TGTGCCAGCAGCTTGAAGGCCACTGGGGACTATGGCTACACCTTC
TRBV23-1,-,TRBJ1-2,-,CASSLRTSIYYGYTF,TGCGCCAGCAGTCTCCGGACAAGTATATACTATGGCTACACCTTC
TRBV14,-,TRBJ1-3,few,CASSRSGNTIYF,TGTGCCAGCAGCCGCTCTGGAAACACCATATATTTT
TRBV10-3,TRBD1,TRBJ1-5,-,CATGQGNQPQHF,TGTGCCACTGGACAGGGGAATCAGCCCCAGCATTTT
TRBV3-1/TRBV3-2,-,TRBJ2-7,-,CASSQDRGAREQQYF,TGTGCCAGCAGCCAAGATCGTGGGGCCAGGGAACAGCAGTACTTC
TRBV11-2,-,TRBJ1-6,-,CASSLNHPPGSSYNSPLHF,TGTGCCAGCAGCTTAAACCACCCCCCAGGGAGCTCCTATAATTCACCCCTCCACTTT
TRBV14,TRBD2,TRBJ2-5,-,CASSSFGRGQETQYF,TGTGCCAGCAGCTCCTTTGGGCGGGGGCAAGAGACCCAGTACTTC
TRBV12-3/TRBV12-4,TRBD2,TRBJ2-7,-,CASGTSGIYEQYF,TGTGCCAGCGGGACTAGCGGGATCTACGAGCAGTACTTC
TRBV12-3/TRBV12-4,-,TRBJ2-7,-,CASSLGYEQYF,TGTGCCAGCAGTTTAGGGTACGAGCAGTACTTC
TRBV28,TRBD2,TRBJ2-7,-,CASSFTNPGTGGLAGIYEQYF,TGTGCCAGCAGTTTCACAAATCCCGGGACAGGGGGACTAGCGGGAATTTACGAGCAGTACTTC
TRBV13,TRBD1,TRBJ1-2,-,CASRNPTGNYGYTF,TGTGCCAGCAGGAACCCGACAGGGAACTATGGCTACACCTTC
TRBV11-2,-,TRBJ2-6,-,CASSLGPGGANVLTF,TGTGCCAGCAGCTTAGGCCCGGGAGGGGCCAACGTCCTGACTTTC
TRBV3-1/TRBV3-2,-,TRBJ2-5,once,CASSQEMVGEETQYF,TGTGCCAGCAGCCAAGAAATGGTAGGGGAAGAGACCCAGTACTTC
TRBV27,-,TRBJ1-1,-,CASSFGAGTEAFF,TGTGCCAGCAGTTTCGGGGCGGGCACTGAAGCTTTCTTT
TRBV6-2/TRBV6-3,-,TRBJ2-3,-,CASIPQGTDTQYF,TGTGCCAGCATCCCACAGGGAACAGATACGCAGTATTTT
TRBV5-6,TRBD1,TRBJ2-7,-,CASSLRGQGFPEQYF,TGTGCCAGCAGCTTACGGGGACAGGGGTTCCCCGAGCAGTACTTC